A single T cell receptor beta chain is shown here with its context. This record belongs to a study of CD8 T cells in Susac syndrome. The V and J ends lost 2 bases and 3 bases respectively, with 3 bases between them. This CDR3 is 12 amino acids long. CDR1 and CDR2 from the germline V gene are SGDLS and YYNGEE. Random hexamers served to reverse transcribe about 0.45 to 1 ug RNA. Using its own MiXCR run on the immunoSEQ multiplex PCR reads, TCRdb lists one record per CDR3 protein. The sample carries 75,000 to 80,000 distinct CDR3 sequences, roughly 94% recorded once. The genes are TRBV9 and TRBJ2-1; no clear D gene. Material: CD8+ T cells from PBMCs. This sequence originates from a human donor with Susac syndrome. The CDR3 nucleotides are TGTGCCAGCAGCGTTGACTACAATGAGCAGTTCTTC. Translated, it gives CASSVDYNEQFF.